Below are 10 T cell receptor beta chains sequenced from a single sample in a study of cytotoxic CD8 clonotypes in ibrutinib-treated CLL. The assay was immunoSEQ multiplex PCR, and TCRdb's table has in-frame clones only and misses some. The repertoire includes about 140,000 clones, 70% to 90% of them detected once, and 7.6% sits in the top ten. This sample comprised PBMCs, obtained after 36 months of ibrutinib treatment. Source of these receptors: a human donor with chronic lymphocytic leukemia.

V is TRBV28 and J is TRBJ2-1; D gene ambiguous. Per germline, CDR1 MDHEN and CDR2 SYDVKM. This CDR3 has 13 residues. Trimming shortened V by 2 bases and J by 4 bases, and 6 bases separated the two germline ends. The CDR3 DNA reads TGTGCCAGCAGTTTAACCAGTTACAATGAGCAGTTCTTC. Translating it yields CASSLTSYNEQFF.

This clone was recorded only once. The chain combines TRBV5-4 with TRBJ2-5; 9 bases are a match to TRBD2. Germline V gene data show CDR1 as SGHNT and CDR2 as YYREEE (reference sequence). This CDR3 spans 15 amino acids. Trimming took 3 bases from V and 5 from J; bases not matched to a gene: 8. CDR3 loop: CASSSPGLAGETQYF. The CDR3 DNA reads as TGTGCCAGCAGCTCACCGGGACTAGCAGGCGAGACCCAGTACTTC.

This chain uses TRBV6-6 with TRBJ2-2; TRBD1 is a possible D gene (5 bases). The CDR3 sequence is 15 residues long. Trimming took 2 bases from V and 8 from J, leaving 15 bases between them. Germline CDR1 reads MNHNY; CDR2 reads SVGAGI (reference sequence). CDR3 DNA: TGTGCCAGCAGTTACCGGCAGGGTAAAGCTGGGGAGCTGTTTTTT. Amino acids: CASSYRQGKAGELFF.

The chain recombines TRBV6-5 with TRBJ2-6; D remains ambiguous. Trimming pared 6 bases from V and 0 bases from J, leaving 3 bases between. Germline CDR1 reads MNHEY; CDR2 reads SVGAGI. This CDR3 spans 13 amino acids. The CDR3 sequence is CASSGSGANVLTF. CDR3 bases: TGTGCCAGCAGCGGCTCTGGGGCCAACGTCCTGACTTTC.

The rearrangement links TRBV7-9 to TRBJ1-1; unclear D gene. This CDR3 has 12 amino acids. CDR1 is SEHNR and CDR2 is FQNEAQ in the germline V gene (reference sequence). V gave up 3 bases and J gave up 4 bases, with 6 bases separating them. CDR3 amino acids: CASSFLGTEAFF. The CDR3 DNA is TGTGCCAGCAGCTTTCTGGGCACTGAAGCTTTCTTT.

In DNA form, the CDR3 reads TGTGCCAGCAGCTCCAGACATGGGGAAAAACTGTTTTTT. It is translated as CASSSRHGEKLFF. The rearrangement joins TRBV11-3 to TRBJ1-4, with D uncertain. Germline V gene data show CDR1 as SGHNT and CDR2 as YENEEA. Trimming took 4 bases from V and 8 from J, leaving 11 bases between them. The CDR3 consists of 13 residues.

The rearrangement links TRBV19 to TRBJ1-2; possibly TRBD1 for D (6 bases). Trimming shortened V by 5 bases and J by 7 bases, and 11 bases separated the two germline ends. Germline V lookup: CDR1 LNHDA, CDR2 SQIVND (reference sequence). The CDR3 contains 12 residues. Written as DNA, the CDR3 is TGTGCCAGTAGTCCCCAGGGGCTTGGCTACACCTTC. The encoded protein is CASSPQGLGYTF.

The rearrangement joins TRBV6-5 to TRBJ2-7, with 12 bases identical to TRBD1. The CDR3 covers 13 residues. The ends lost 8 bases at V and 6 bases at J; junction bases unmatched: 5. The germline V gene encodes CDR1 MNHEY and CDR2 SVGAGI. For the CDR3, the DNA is TGTGCCAGCTGGGGACAGGGGGCGCGCGAGCAGTACTTC. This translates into CASWGQGAREQYF.

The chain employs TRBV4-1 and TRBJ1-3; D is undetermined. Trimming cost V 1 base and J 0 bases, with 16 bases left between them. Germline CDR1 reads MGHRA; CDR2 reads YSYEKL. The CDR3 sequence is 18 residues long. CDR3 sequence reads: CASSQGPRGPRSGNTIYF. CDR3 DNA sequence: TGCGCCAGCAGCCAAGGGCCTCGAGGGCCACGCTCTGGAAACACCATATATTTT.

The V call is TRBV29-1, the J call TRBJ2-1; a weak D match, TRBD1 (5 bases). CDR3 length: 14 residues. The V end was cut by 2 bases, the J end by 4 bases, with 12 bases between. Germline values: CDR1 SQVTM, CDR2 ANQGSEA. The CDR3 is CSVERQGRYNEQFF. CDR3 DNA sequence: TGCAGCGTTGAAAGGCAGGGAAGGTACAATGAGCAGTTCTTC.